A single sample is the source of the 27 T cell receptor beta chains below, sequenced in a study of blood T cell repertoires in COVID-19. Profiling relied on immunoSEQ multiplex PCR, and the TCRdb table lists in-frame clones only, not all of them. Of over 250,000 clones in the sample, 70% to 90% are singletons; the top ten hold approximately 1%. Sequences were obtained from PBMCs or T cells enriched from blood (not recorded which). These TCRs come from a woman aged 25 to 45 who had recovered from COVID-19.

This chain joins TRBV27 and TRBJ1-1; a possible D gene is TRBD1 (5 bases). Trimming pared 0 bases from V and 3 bases from J, leaving 14 bases between. Per the germline V gene, CDR1 is MNHEY and CDR2 is SMNVEV (reference sequence). The CDR3 has 16 amino acids. The CDR3 DNA follows: TGTGCCAGCAGTTTATCTCCAGGGTATAGGTACACTGAAGCTTTCTTT. Its translation: CASSLSPGYRYTEAFF.

This chain joins TRBV6-5 and TRBJ2-5; D unclear. The ends were cut back, 5 bases at V and 1 base at J, with 14 bases in the middle. The CDR3 spans 15 residues. Germline CDR1 reads MNHEY; CDR2 reads SVGAGI. The DNA for the CDR3 is TGTGCCAGCAGTCAGACCCAGGCTACCCAAGAGACCCAGTACTTC. Protein product: CASSQTQATQETQYF.

This clone was seen more than once but under ten times. The rearrangement joins TRBV7-9 to TRBJ1-5; D is ambiguous. The ends were cut back, 4 bases at V and 4 bases at J, with 5 bases in the middle. Per the germline V gene, CDR1 is SEHNR and CDR2 is FQNEAQ (reference sequence). This CDR3 spans 12 amino acids. CDR3 DNA: TGTGCCAGCAGCTCCATTAATCAGCCCCAGCATTTT. The encoded protein is CASSSINQPQHF.

This chain connects TRBV11-1 to TRBJ2-2, with D uncertain. With 1 base removed from V and 7 bases from J, the gap between germline ends came to 10 bases. Looked up from germline, CDR1 is SGHAT and CDR2 is FQDESV (reference sequence). This CDR3 spans 14 amino acids. The CDR3 DNA is TGTGCCAGCAGCTTAGTGTTAGCTGGCGGGGAGCTGTTTTTT. Its translation is CASSLVLAGGELFF.

The chain links TRBV5-1 to TRBJ1-1; a possible D gene is TRBD1 (5 bases). Trimming removed 0 bases at V and 1 base at J, with 13 bases between. The germline V gene has CDR1 SGHRS and CDR2 YFSETQ. The CDR3 runs to 16 residues. CDR3 in DNA: TGCGCCAGCAGCTTGGATCCCAGGGTTAGGAACACTGAAGCTTTCTTT. Residues: CASSLDPRVRNTEAFF.

This clone has only a few counts. Other nucleotide sequences from this sample produce the same CDR3. The chain couples TRBV18 to TRBJ1-2, with a possible D match to TRBD1 (5 bases). CDR3 length: 14 residues. CDR1 is KGHSH and CDR2 is LQKENI in the germline V gene. The ends were cut back, 0 bases at V and 4 bases at J, with 9 bases in the middle. The CDR3 region is CASSPPTESYGYTF. The CDR3 coding sequence is TGTGCCAGCTCACCACCGACAGAGAGCTATGGCTACACCTTC.

J is TRBJ2-1 and V is TRBV7-9; D might be TRBD1 (7 bases). V was trimmed by 8 bases and J by 7 bases, leaving 21 bases between them. Per germline, CDR1 SEHNR and CDR2 FQNEAQ (reference sequence). The CDR3 totals 15 residues. Written as DNA, the CDR3 is TGTGCCAGCGTAGCCCCCCCAGGGGGGCTTAATGAGCAGTTCTTC. It yields the protein CASVAPPGGLNEQFF.

This clone was seen a single time. This CDR3 reads CASSLDRTRETQYF. DNA for the CDR3: TGTGCCAGCTCTCTCGACAGGACTCGGGAGACCCAGTACTTC. The chain combines TRBV18 with TRBJ2-5, with D maybe TRBD1 (6 bases). The CDR3 sequence is 14 residues long. Per germline, CDR1 KGHSH and CDR2 LQKENI. V was trimmed by 6 bases and J by 5 bases, leaving 16 bases between them.

J is TRBJ2-1 and V is TRBV27, with TRBD1 matching over 11 bases. In germline, CDR1 is MNHEY, CDR2 SMNVEV (reference sequence). The CDR3 is 15 residues long. V was pared by 7 bases and J by 6 bases, with 8 bases of the junction left unmatched. CDR3 residues: CASKHRDRGGNEQFF. The CDR3 nucleotides read TGTGCCAGCAAACACCGGGACAGGGGGGGCAATGAGCAGTTCTTC.

The chain employs TRBV10-3 and TRBJ2-1, with 7 nucleotides matching TRBD1. Germline CDR1 ENHRY, CDR2 SYGVKD. This CDR3 has 15 amino acids. Trimming cost V 5 bases and J 9 bases; bases outside gene matches: 13. CDR3 protein: CAISQGQDLQGEQFF. The CDR3 region has the DNA TGTGCCATCAGTCAAGGACAGGACCTACAAGGTGAGCAGTTCTTC.

This chain links TRBV11-2 with TRBJ2-6, with D tentatively TRBD2 (6 bases). Germline CDR1 reads SGHAT; CDR2 reads FQNNGV. Trimming shortened V by 0 bases and J by 2 bases, and 11 bases separated the two germline ends. The CDR3 is 17 amino acids. As DNA, the CDR3 is TGTGCCAGCAGCTTAGAGGGACTCTTCGCTGGGGCCAACGTCCTGACTTTC. Protein sequence: CASSLEGLFAGANVLTF.

This clone was picked up a small number of times. This sequence joins TRBV12-5 and TRBJ1-6, with 7 nucleotides matching TRBD1. Germline V gene data show CDR1 as LGHNT and CDR2 as FRNRAP. V shed 2 bases and J 10 bases; nucleotides not matched to a gene: 17. The CDR3 loop spans 18 amino acids. The CDR3 DNA reads TGTGCTAGTGGTTTGCCCCTAAGGGGGCGGAGTTCAACCTCACCCCTCCACTTT. It translates to CASGLPLRGRSSTSPLHF.

This chain uses TRBV7-9 with TRBJ1-3, with no clear D. Germline-derived CDR1 and CDR2 are SEHNR and FQNEAQ (reference sequence). V was shortened by 2 bases and J by 4 bases, with 15 bases between the two germline ends. The CDR3 has 16 amino acids. CDR3 in amino acids: CASSLMVIRAGNTIYF. CDR3 DNA: TGTGCCAGCAGCTTAATGGTTATCCGAGCAGGAAACACCATATATTTT.

The J gene is TRBJ2-3, the V gene TRBV7-3; 10 nucleotides match TRBD2. The CDR3 is 17 amino acids. V lost 5 bases, J lost 0 bases, and 8 bases stayed unmatched. Germline lookup yields CDR1 SGHTA and CDR2 FQGTGA. The CDR3 sequence is CASSPQAGGASTDTQYF. Written as DNA, the CDR3 is TGTGCCAGCAGCCCCCAAGCGGGGGGGGCTAGCACAGATACGCAGTATTTT.

V gene TRBV6-5 combines with J gene TRBJ1-6; D might be TRBD1 (5 bases). Trimming shortened V by 6 bases and J by 10 bases, and 16 bases separated the two germline ends. CDR1 and CDR2 (germline): MNHEY, SVGAGI. The CDR3 loop spans 14 amino acids. CDR3 DNA: TGTGCCAGCAGCCGAGACAGCTTAGAATCACCCCTCCACTTT. It encodes CASSRDSLESPLHF.

This clone was seen more than once but under ten times. This chain connects TRBV5-4 to TRBJ2-1, with 8 nucleotides matching TRBD1. CDR1 is SGHNT and CDR2 is YYREEE in the germline V gene (reference sequence). Unmatched junction bases numbered 2, after V lost 3 bases and J lost 3 bases. The CDR3 contains 14 residues. In DNA form, the CDR3 reads TGTGCCAGCAGCTCGGGACAGGACTACAATGAGCAGTTCTTC. It specifies CASSSGQDYNEQFF.

This chain links TRBV9 with TRBJ2-7; D call uncertain. Germline V lookup: CDR1 SGDLS, CDR2 YYNGEE. This CDR3 has 14 amino acids. With 0 bases removed from V and 0 bases from J, the gap between germline ends came to 7 bases. This CDR3 reads CASSVGPGSYEQYF. CDR3 nucleotide sequence: TGTGCCAGCAGCGTAGGTCCGGGCTCCTACGAGCAGTACTTC.

The rearrangement links TRBV6-2 or TRBV6-3 to TRBJ1-5, with 9 bases identical to TRBD1. CDR3 size: 18 residues. Germline V gene sequence: CDR1 MNHEY, CDR2 SVGEGT. V trimming: 2 bases; J trimming: 5 bases; junction bases outside the gene matches: 13. The CDR3 here is CASSYSPGRTGGDQPQHF. The CDR3 nucleotides read TGTGCCAGCAGTTACAGCCCCGGACGAACAGGGGGCGATCAGCCCCAGCATTTT.

CDR3 protein: CASSSLGGAGTGELFF. The CDR3, as DNA: TGTGCCAGCAGCTCCCTAGGGGGGGCCGGCACCGGGGAGCTGTTTTTT. V and J are TRBV7-9 and TRBJ2-2; D perhaps matches TRBD2 (7 bases). The V end lost 4 bases, the J end lost 4 bases, and 16 bases lay between the germline ends. This CDR3 has 16 amino acids. In germline, CDR1 is SEHNR, CDR2 FQNEAQ (reference sequence).

In this sample, this clone turned up once. V is TRBV7-9 and J is TRBJ2-2, with 8 bases matching TRBD2. With 4 bases clipped from V and 6 bases from J, the junction kept 4 bases outside the gene matches. This CDR3 region has 14 residues. Germline assignment: CDR1 SEHNR and CDR2 FQNEAQ (reference sequence). CDR3 DNA: TGTGCCAGCAGCTCTGGACTAGCAGCCGGGGAGCTGTTTTTT. It specifies CASSSGLAAGELFF.

V usage is TRBV11-2 and J usage is TRBJ2-1, with D perhaps TRBD2 (6 bases). Between the trimmed V and J ends, which lost 1 base and 4 bases, there was a span of 17 bases. CDR1 is SGHAT and CDR2 is FQNNGV in the germline V gene. The CDR3 extends over 17 amino acids. Here the CDR3 DNA reads TGTGCCAGCAGCTTAGGGGGATCGTCGGGAGTGTACAATGAGCAGTTCTTC. Translating it yields CASSLGGSSGVYNEQFF.

The CDR3 sequence is CASSGTRAVDTQYF. The DNA for the CDR3 is TGTGCCAGCTCCGGGACTAGGGCGGTAGATACGCAGTATTTT. The chain carries TRBV9 and TRBJ2-3, with TRBD2 matching 8 bases. Germline trimming cut 7 bases from V and 5 bases from J; bases unmatched to any gene: 9. This CDR3 spans 14 amino acids. The germline gives CDR1 SGDLS, CDR2 YYNGEE. Full variable domain (remainder filled in from reference TRBV9 and TRBJ2-3): DSGVTQTPKHLITATGQRVTLRCSPRSGDLSVYWYQQSLDQGLQFLIQYYNGEERAKGNILERFSAQQFPDLHSELNLSSLELGDSALYFCASSGTRAVDTQYFGPGTRLTVL.

The gene calls are TRBV7-2 and TRBJ2-7, with 8 bases that match TRBD1. The CDR3 covers 15 residues. Looked up from germline, CDR1 is SGHTA and CDR2 is FQGNSA. Losses at the gene ends were 6 bases for V and 1 base for J; bases not matched to a gene: 8. Written as DNA, the CDR3 is TGTGCCAGCAGAACGACCCGGGACAGGTCCTACGAGCAGTACTTC. Protein product: CASRTTRDRSYEQYF.

The chain couples TRBV30 to TRBJ1-1; unclear D gene. This CDR3 is 13 amino acids long. CDR1 and CDR2 from the germline V gene are GTSNPN and SVGIG (reference sequence). V lost 0 bases and J 5 bases, leaving 10 bases between the germline ends. The CDR3 DNA reads TGTGCCTGGAGTGTAGGAGGGTGGACTGAAGCTTTCTTT. It encodes CAWSVGGWTEAFF.

The chain carries TRBV20-1 and TRBJ2-3; D unclear. CDR1 is DFQATT and CDR2 is SNEGSKA in the germline V gene (reference sequence). The germline V and J ends were trimmed by 8 bases and 0 bases, with 6 bases remaining between them. The CDR3 is 11 residues long. The CDR3 sequence: CSKLSTDTQYF. The DNA for the CDR3 is TGCAGTAAGCTAAGCACAGATACGCAGTATTTT.

This clone was found a few times. The V gene is TRBV5-5, the J gene TRBJ1-2, with D maybe TRBD1 (5 bases). V lost 4 bases and J lost 4, with 17 bases in between. CDR3 length equals 15 residues. Germline values: CDR1 SGHKS, CDR2 YYEKEE (reference sequence). CDR3 nucleotides: TGTGCCAGCAGCCCCCTCGTCGGGGGACCCTATGGCTACACCTTC. Its translation: CASSPLVGGPYGYTF.

The genes are TRBV20-1 and TRBJ2-1, with a possible D match to TRBD2 (6 bases). In germline, CDR1 is DFQATT, CDR2 SNEGSKA (reference sequence). V lost 6 bases, J lost 9 bases, and 12 bases lay in between. This CDR3 comprises 11 residues. CDR3 region: CSASGLREQFF. CDR3 coding DNA: TGCAGTGCATCGGGACTCCGTGAGCAGTTCTTC.